This T cell receptor beta chain was captured in a study of Ad26.COV2.S vaccination and SARS-CoV-2 variants. Study-wide findings and caveats: Vaccinees displayed broader spike-specific TCR repertoires than placebo recipients. Possibly, TCR breadth and depth analyses underestimated total T cell responses.

Some clones are missing from TCRdb's copy, which holds only in-frame ones; the method was immunoSEQ multiplex PCR. This sample has about 140,000 clones, with 80% to 90% found just once. Germline V gene lookup returns CDR1 SGHAT and CDR2 FQNNGV. The CDR3 runs 10 residues. V was pared by 5 bases and J by 7 bases, with 4 bases between. In the case of this clone: What it binds is unknown.

The receptor comes from a human donor who had recovered from COVID-19. Sequences were derived from peripheral blood, sampled after recovery from COVID-19. The V gene is TRBV11-2, the J gene TRBJ2-3; D is uncertain. The CDR3 coding sequence is TGTGCCAGCAGCGATAATACGCAGTATTTT. Amino acids: CASSDNTQYF.